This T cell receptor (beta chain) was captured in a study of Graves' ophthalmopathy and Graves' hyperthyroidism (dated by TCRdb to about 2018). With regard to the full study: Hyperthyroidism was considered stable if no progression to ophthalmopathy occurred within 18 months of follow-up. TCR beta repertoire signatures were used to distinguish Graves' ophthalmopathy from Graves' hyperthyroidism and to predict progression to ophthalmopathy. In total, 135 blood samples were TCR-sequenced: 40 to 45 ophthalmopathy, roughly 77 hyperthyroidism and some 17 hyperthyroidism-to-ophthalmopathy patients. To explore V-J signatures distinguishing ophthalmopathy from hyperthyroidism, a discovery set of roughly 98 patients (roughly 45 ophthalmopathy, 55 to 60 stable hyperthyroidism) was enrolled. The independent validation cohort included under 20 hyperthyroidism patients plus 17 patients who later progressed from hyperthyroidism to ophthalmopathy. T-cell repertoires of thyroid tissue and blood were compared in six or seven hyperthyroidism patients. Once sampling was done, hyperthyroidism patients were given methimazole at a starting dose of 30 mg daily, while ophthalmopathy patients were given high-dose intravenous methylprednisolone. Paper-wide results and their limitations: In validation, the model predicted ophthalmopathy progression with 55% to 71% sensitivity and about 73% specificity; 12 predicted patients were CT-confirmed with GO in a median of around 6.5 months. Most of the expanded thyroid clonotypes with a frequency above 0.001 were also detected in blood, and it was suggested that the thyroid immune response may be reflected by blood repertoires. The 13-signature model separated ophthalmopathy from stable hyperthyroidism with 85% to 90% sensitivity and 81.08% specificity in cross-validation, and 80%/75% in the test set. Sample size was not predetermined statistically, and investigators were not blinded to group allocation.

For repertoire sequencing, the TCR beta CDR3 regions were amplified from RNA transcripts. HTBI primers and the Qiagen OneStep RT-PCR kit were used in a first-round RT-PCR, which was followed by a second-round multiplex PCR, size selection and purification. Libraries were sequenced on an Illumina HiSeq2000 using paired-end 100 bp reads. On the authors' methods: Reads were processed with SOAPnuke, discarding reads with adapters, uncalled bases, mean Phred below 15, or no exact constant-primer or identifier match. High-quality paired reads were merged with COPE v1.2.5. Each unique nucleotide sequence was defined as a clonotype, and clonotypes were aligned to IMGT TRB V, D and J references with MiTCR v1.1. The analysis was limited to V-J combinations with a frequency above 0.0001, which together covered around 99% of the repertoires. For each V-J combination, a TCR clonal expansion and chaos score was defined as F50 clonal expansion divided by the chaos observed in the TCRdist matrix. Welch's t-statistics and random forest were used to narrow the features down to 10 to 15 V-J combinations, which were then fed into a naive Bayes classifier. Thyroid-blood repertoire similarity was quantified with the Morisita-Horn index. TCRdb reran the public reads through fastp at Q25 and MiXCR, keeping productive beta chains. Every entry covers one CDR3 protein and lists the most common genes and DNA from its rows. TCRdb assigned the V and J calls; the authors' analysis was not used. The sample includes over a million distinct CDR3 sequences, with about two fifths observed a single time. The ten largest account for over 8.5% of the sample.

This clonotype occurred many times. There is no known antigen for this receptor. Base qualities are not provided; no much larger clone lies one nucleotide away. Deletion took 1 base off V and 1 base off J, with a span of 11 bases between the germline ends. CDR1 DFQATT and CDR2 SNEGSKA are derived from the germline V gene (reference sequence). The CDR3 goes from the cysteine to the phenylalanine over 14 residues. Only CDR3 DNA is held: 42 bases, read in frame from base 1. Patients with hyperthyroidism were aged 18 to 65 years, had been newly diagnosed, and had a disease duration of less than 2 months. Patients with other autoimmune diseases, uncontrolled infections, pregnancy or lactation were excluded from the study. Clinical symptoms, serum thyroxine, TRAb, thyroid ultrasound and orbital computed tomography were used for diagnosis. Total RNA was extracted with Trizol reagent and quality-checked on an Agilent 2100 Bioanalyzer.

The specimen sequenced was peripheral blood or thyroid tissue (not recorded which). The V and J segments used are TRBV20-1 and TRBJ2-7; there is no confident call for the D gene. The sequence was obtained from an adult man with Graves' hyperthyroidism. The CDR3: CSARARQVSYEQYF. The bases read TGCAGTGCTAGAGCGCGGCAAGTTTCCTACGAGCAGTACTTC.